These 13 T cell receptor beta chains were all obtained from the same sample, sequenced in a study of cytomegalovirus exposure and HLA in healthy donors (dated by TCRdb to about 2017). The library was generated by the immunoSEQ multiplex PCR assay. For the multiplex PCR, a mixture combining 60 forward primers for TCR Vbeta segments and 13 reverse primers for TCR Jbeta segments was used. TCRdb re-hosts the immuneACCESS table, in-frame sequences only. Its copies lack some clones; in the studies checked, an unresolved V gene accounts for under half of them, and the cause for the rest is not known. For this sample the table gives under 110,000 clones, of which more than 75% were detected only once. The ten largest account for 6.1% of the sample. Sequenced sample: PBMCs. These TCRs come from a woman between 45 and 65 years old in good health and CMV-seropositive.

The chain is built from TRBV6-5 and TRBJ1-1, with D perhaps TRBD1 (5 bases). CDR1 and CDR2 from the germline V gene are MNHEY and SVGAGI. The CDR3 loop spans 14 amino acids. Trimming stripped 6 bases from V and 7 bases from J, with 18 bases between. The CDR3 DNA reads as TGTGCCAGCAGCTCTCGTCGCCAGGGTCTTGAAGCTTTCTTT. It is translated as CASSSRRQGLEAFF.

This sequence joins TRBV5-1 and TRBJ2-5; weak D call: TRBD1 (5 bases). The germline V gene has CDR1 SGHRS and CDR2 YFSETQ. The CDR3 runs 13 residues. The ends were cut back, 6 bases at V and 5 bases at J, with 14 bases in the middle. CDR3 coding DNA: TGCGCCAGCACAGTAGGGGCTTCGGAGACCCAGTACTTC. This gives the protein CASTVGASETQYF.

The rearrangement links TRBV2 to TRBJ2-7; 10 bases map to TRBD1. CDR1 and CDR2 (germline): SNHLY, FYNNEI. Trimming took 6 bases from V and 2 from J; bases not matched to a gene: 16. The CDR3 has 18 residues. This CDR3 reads CASSAPGQGRKVAYEQYF. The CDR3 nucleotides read TGTGCCAGCAGCGCTCCGGGACAGGGGAGGAAAGTTGCCTACGAGCAGTACTTC.

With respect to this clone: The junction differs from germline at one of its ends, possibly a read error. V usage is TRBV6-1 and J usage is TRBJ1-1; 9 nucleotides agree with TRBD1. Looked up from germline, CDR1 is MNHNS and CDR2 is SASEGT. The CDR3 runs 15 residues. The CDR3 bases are TGTGCCAGCAGGGAAGACAGGGGGTCGGGCACTGAAGCTTTCTTT. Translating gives CASREDRGSGTEAFF.

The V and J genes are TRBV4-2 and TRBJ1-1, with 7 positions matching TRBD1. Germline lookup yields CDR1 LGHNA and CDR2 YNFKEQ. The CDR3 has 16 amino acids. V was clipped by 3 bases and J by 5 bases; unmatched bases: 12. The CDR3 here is CASSQSSTGSMTEAFF. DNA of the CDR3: TGTGCCAGCAGCCAGTCTTCGACAGGGTCCATGACTGAAGCTTTCTTT.

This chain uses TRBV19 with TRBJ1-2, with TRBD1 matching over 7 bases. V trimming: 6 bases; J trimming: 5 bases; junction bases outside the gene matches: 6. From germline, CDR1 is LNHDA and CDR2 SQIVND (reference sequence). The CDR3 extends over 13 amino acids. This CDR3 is CASSDQGEYGYTF. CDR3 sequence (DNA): TGTGCCAGTAGCGATCAGGGGGAATATGGCTACACCTTC. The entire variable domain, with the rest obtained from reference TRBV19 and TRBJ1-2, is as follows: DGGITQSPKYLFRKEGQNVTLSCEQNLNHDAMYWYRQDPGQGLRLIYYSQIVNDFQKGDIAEGYSVSREKKESFPLTVTSAQKNPTAFYLCASSDQGEYGYTFGSGTRLTVV.

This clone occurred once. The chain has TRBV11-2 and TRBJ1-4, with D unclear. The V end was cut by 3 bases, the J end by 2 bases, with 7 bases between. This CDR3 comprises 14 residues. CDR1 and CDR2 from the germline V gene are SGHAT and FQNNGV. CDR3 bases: TGTGCCAGCAGCTTGGTCAGGACTAATGAAAAACTGTTTTTT. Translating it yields CASSLVRTNEKLFF.

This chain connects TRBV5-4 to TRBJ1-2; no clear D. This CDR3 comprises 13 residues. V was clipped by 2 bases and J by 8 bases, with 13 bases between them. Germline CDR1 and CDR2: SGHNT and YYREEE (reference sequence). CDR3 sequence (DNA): TGTGCCAGCAGCTTAGACGGGTGGGAGGGCTACACCTTC. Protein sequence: CASSLDGWEGYTF.

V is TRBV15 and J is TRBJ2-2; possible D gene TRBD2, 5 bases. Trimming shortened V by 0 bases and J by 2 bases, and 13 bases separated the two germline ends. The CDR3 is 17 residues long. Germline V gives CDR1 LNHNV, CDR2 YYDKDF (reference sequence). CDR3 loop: CATSRDAATTNTGELFF. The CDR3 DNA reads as TGTGCCACCAGCAGAGACGCTGCGACTACTAACACCGGGGAGCTGTTTTTT.

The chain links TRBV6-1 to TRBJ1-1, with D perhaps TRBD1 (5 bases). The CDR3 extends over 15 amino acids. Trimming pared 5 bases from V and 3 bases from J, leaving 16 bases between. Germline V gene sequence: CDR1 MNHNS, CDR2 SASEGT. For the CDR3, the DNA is TGTGCCAGCAGTAGACACGCTTTAGGGGACACTGAAGCTTTCTTT. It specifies CASSRHALGDTEAFF.

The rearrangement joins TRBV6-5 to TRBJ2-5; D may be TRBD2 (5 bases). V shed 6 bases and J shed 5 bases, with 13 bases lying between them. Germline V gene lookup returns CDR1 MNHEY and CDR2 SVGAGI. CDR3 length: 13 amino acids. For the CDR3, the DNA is TGTGCCAGCAGAGTTCCACTAGAGGAGACCCAGTACTTC. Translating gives CASRVPLEETQYF.

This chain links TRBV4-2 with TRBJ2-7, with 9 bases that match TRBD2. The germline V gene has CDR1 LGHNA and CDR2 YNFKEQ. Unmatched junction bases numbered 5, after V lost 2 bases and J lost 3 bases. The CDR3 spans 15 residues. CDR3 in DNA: TGTGCCAGCAGCCAATTCGAAGCGGGGGGCTACGAGCAGTACTTC. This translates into CASSQFEAGGYEQYF.

This CDR3 reads CASSQDRVRGPLHF. CDR3 nucleotides: TGCGCCAGCAGCCAAGATAGGGTCAGGGGACCCCTCCACTTT. This chain links TRBV4-1 with TRBJ1-6, with D possibly TRBD1 on 6 matching bases. The CDR3 length is 14 residues. Germline CDR1 MGHRA, CDR2 YSYEKL. Trimming shortened V by 0 bases and J by 12 bases, and 12 bases separated the two germline ends.